The TCR beta chain described here comes from a study of OX40 agonist ivuxolimab in advanced cancers. For context, the study as a whole: The costimulatory receptor OX40 (CD134) was targeted by ivuxolimab, a fully human IgG2 agonistic monoclonal antibody. The paper reports the monotherapy dose-escalation portion (N ≈ 50 patients) of the phase I ivuxolimab trial. Intravenous ivuxolimab was administered to patients every 2 weeks at six dose levels: 0.01, 0.1, 0.3, 1.5, 3 and 10 mg/kg. Partial responses occurred in three dose-escalation patients, of whom one had hepatocellular carcinoma and two had cutaneous melanoma. A male proportion of roughly 80% and a mean age of about 60 years, ranging from about 20 to 80, were recorded for the dose-escalation cohort. Among the roughly 54 dose-escalation patients, around 20 had hepatocellular carcinoma, about 15 melanoma, 9 renal cell carcinoma and 9 head and neck cancer. Prior anti-PD-1, anti-PD-L1 or anti-CTLA-4 therapy was permitted, and 30% to 45% of dose-escalation patients had received checkpoint inhibitors. The point of sequencing TCRbeta in the periphery was to test whether ivuxolimab changed TCR sequence diversity and drove clonal T-cell expansion.

The study at large found these results: In the 0.1-3.0 mg/kg groups, partial responders were among the patients with the lowest normalized peripheral clonal expansion, particularly in CD8+ T cells. At doses from 0.1 to 3.0 mg/kg, clonal expansion was seen in both CD4+ and CD8+ blood T cells between baseline and week 6. On average, CD8+ T cells showed more expanded clones than CD4+ T cells after ivuxolimab. The antigen specificity of the peripheral T cells that underwent clonal expansion was not determined. Low levels of normalized T-cell clonal expansion were also seen in some patients who did not respond.

Patients with autoimmune disease history or receiving systemic immunosuppression were excluded from the trial. In every dose cohort, peripheral blood was drawn for TCR sequencing at baseline, cycle 4 day 1, and cycle 7 day 1. The samples were taken from a phase I, first-in-human, multicenter, open-label dose-escalation trial of ivuxolimab. Adults with locally advanced or metastatic melanoma, renal cell, hepatocellular, or head and neck squamous cell carcinoma were enrolled in the trial. Before TCR sequencing, CD4+ and CD8+ T cells were separately sorted from peripheral blood. Genomic DNA was extracted from sorted cells for sequencing of the TCRbeta CDR3 region. TCRbeta CDR3 regions were sequenced using the immunoSEQ Assay. As stored in TCRdb, this immuneACCESS dataset retains in-frame rearrangements with V and J assigned. A fraction of the clones does not appear; measured against another copy, unresolved V genes explain less than half of the discrepancy, and the remainder lacks a known reason. A total of tens of thousands of clones appear in this sample, approximately 92% of them only once. The biggest ten clones account for approximately 0.35% of the sample.

This clone has a handful of counts. Its target antigen remains unknown. No base quality information exists; no much larger clone differs at one position. The clonotype originates from an adult with an advanced solid tumor such as melanoma, head and neck, liver or kidney cancer. The source material was CD4+ or CD8+ T cells sorted from blood, sampled in a trial of the OX40 agonist ivuxolimab.

The CDR3 has the sequence CASSQNLRPQHF. The nucleotide sequence reads TGTGCCAGTAGCCAAAACCTCCGGCCCCAGCATTTT. The chain is encoded by TRBV19 joined to TRBJ1-5, with an unclear D gene assignment. Looking up the germline V gene (reference sequence) yields CDR1 LNHDA and CDR2 SQIVND. Cut back by 6 bases and 9 bases, the V and J ends lie 12 bases apart. The CDR3 starts with the cysteine, ends with the phenylalanine, and has 12 residues. Left in the record is the CDR3 DNA by itself, 36 bases read in frame from the first base.